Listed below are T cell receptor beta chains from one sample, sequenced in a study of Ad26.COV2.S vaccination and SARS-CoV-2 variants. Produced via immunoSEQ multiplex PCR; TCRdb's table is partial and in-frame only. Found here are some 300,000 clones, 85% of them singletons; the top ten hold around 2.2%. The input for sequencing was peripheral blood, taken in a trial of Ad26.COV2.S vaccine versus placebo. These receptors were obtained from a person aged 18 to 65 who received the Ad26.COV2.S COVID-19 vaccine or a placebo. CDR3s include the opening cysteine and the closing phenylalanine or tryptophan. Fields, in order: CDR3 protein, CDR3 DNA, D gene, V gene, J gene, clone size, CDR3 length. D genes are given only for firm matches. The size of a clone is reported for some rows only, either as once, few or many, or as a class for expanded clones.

CASSLAWGTDTQYF	TGTGCCAGCAGCTTAGCTTGGGGTACAGATACGCAGTATTTT	NA	TRBV7-9	TRBJ2-3	NA	14
CASSPIRGRGQETQYF	TGTGCCAGCAGCCCCATTAGGGGCAGGGGCCAAGAGACCCAGTACTTC	NA	TRBV11-2	TRBJ2-5	NA	16
CASSQDPGATQEQYF	TGCGCCAGCAGCCAAGATCCAGGGGCCACACAGGAGCAGTACTTC	NA	TRBV4-1	TRBJ2-7	NA	15
CASSLVLDSSYEQYF	TGTGCCAGCAGCCTGGTACTGGACAGCTCCTACGAGCAGTACTTC	NA	TRBV7-2	TRBJ2-7	NA	15
CASNPFAGLEQFF	TGTGCCAGCAACCCATTTGCGGGGCTCGAGCAGTTCTTC	NA	TRBV27	TRBJ2-1	NA	13
CASSQIKDLFYNEQFF	TGTGCCAGCAGTCAGATCAAGGACCTCTTCTACAATGAGCAGTTCTTC	NA	TRBV7-9	TRBJ2-1	few	16
CASSLGPFNSPLHF	TGTGCCAGCAGCTTGGGACCATTCAATTCACCCCTCCACTTT	NA	TRBV7-3	TRBJ1-6	NA	14
CASSSTSWAYQQYF	TGTGCCAGCAGTTCAACTAGCTGGGCCTACCAGCAGTACTTC	NA	TRBV28	TRBJ2-7	NA	14
CASSVDGNYGYTF	TGTGCCAGCAGCGTAGACGGAAACTATGGCTACACCTTC	NA	TRBV9	TRBJ1-2	NA	13
CASSPAAGGANEKLFF	TGTGCCAGCTCACCAGCGGCCGGGGGAGCTAATGAAAAACTGTTTTTT	NA	TRBV18	TRBJ1-4	once	16
CASSSLGESEAFF	TGTGCCAGCAGTTCTTTGGGGGAGTCTGAAGCTTTCTTT	NA	TRBV12-3/TRBV12-4	TRBJ1-1	NA	13
CAMTSANTGELFF	TGTGCCATGACTAGCGCGAACACCGGGGAGCTGTTTTTT	TRBD2	TRBV10-3	TRBJ2-2	NA	13
CASSYRDSFTEAFF	TGCGCCAGCAGCTATCGGGACAGCTTCACTGAAGCTTTCTTT	TRBD1	TRBV5-1	TRBJ1-1	NA	14